Each of the 15 T cell receptor beta chains below was sequenced from the same sample in a study of blood T cell repertoires in COVID-19. Only in-frame clones appear in the TCRdb table, and some are missing; sequencing was by immunoSEQ multiplex PCR. The table includes 55,000 to 95,000 clones, about 82% detected once. The sample was peripheral blood. These TCRs come from a woman aged 60-70 years with acute or convalescent COVID-19.

This clone has just a few counts. This chain joins TRBV4-2 and TRBJ2-1; 12 bases map to TRBD2. The length of the CDR3 is 18 residues. V lost 0 bases to trimming and J lost 5 bases; unmatched junction nucleotides: 8. Germline CDR1 LGHNA, CDR2 YNFKEQ. In DNA form, the CDR3 reads TGTGCCAGCAGCCAAGATCGTCCCGGACTAGCGGGACACAATGAGCAGTTCTTC. Residues: CASSQDRPGLAGHNEQFF.

The chain combines TRBV5-1 with TRBJ2-1; 9 positions match TRBD2. The CDR3 totals 15 residues. Germline V gene lookup returns CDR1 SGHRS and CDR2 YFSETQ. V shed 5 bases and J 5 bases; nucleotides not matched to a gene: 8. The CDR3 reads CASRSSGTTHNEQFF. The CDR3 nucleotides are TGCGCCAGCAGATCTAGCGGGACTACCCACAATGAGCAGTTCTTC.

V and J are TRBV3-1 (or the pseudogene TRBV3-2) and TRBJ2-1, with 12 nucleotides matching TRBD2. The trim removed 1 base at V and 6 bases at J, leaving 7 bases unmatched. Germline V gene data show CDR1 as LGHDT and CDR2 as YNNKEL (reference sequence). This CDR3 spans 17 amino acids. CDR3 amino acids: CASSQARTSGIGNEQFF. The CDR3 DNA is TGTGCCAGCAGCCAAGCCCGGACTAGCGGGATAGGCAATGAGCAGTTCTTC.

The J gene is TRBJ1-2, the V gene TRBV2; a weak D match, TRBD1 (6 bases). From germline, CDR1 is SNHLY and CDR2 FYNNEI. The CDR3 is made up of 14 amino acids. Deletions cut 3 bases from V and 1 base from J, with 9 bases between. CDR3 amino acids: CASSEGGGNYGYTF. For the CDR3, the DNA is TGTGCCAGCAGTGAGGGAGGGGGTAACTATGGCTACACCTTC. Full variable domain (missing parts from reference TRBV2 and TRBJ1-2): EPEVTQTPSHQVTQMGQEVILRCVPISNHLYFYWYRQILGQKVEFLVSFYNNEISEKSEIFDDQFSVERPDGSNFTLKIRSTKLEDSAMYFCASSEGGGNYGYTFGSGTRLTVV.

This chain joins TRBV18 and TRBJ2-1, with a tentative D call TRBD1 (6 bases). The CDR3 has 15 residues. Trimming took 4 bases from V and 0 from J, leaving 10 bases between them. Germline V gene data show CDR1 as KGHSH and CDR2 as LQKENI. CDR3 sequence: CASSLDRSSYNEQFF. The CDR3 bases are TGTGCCAGCTCACTTGACAGGAGCTCCTACAATGAGCAGTTCTTC.

This chain uses TRBV27 with TRBJ1-1, with D perhaps TRBD1 (6 bases). V dropped 3 bases and J dropped 5 bases, with 7 bases sitting between them. CDR1 is MNHEY, CDR2 SMNVEV, per germline (reference sequence). This CDR3 region has 12 residues. CDR3: CASSFRGTEAFF. CDR3 DNA: TGTGCCAGCAGTTTCAGGGGAACTGAAGCTTTCTTT.

The chain recombines TRBV24-1 with TRBJ1-1; D perhaps matches TRBD1 (6 bases). The CDR3 spans 15 residues. The germline V and J ends were trimmed by 7 bases and 1 base, with 15 bases remaining between them. Germline-derived CDR1 and CDR2 are KGHDR and SFDVKD. This CDR3 is CATSRGRGGNTEAFF. CDR3 coding DNA: TGTGCCACCAGCCGTGGCAGGGGTGGGAACACTGAAGCTTTCTTT.

This chain's CDR3 is CASSPRTGARNQPQHF. The CDR3 region has the DNA TGTGCCAGCAGCCCGCGGACAGGGGCCCGCAATCAGCCCCAGCATTTT. This chain links TRBV28 with TRBJ1-5; 9 bases line up with TRBD1. Trimming at V came to 6 bases and at J to 2 bases, leaving 8 bases not matched to a gene. Germline V lookup: CDR1 MDHEN, CDR2 SYDVKM. The CDR3 consists of 16 residues.

This clone was picked up a small number of times. The chain links TRBV7-8 to TRBJ2-1, with TRBD2 as a possible D gene (7 bases). The length of the CDR3 is 15 residues. Germline CDR1 SGHVS, CDR2 FQNEAQ. V gave up 5 bases and J gave up 4 bases, with 15 bases separating them. The CDR3 sequence: CASSPGRGSYNEQFF. In DNA, the CDR3 is TGTGCCAGCAGCCCAGGGAGGGGGTCTTACAATGAGCAGTTCTTC. The whole variable domain, remainder taken from reference TRBV7-8 and TRBJ2-1, is GAGVSQSPRYKVAKRGQDVALRCDPISGHVSLFWYQQALGQGPEFLTYFQNEAQLDKSGLPSDRFFAERPEGSVSTLKIQRTQQEDSAVYLCASSPGRGSYNEQFFGPGTRLTVL.

J is TRBJ1-5 and V is TRBV5-6; TRBD1 aligns across 12 bases. The CDR3 is 16 amino acids. The V segment lost 2 bases and the J segment 7 bases; nucleotides outside the gene matches: 7. The germline gives CDR1 SGHDT, CDR2 YYEEEE. This CDR3 is CASSFTGQGAGQPQHF. The CDR3 DNA sequence: TGTGCCAGCAGCTTTACGGGACAGGGGGCAGGACAGCCCCAGCATTTT. Based on the CDR3 plus reference TRBV5-6 and TRBJ1-5, the full variable domain is DAGVTQSPTHLIKTRGQQVTLRCSPKSGHDTVSWYQQALGQGPQFIFQYYEEEERQRGNFPDRFSGHQFPNYSSELNVNALLLGDSALYLCASSFTGQGAGQPQHFGDGTRLSIL.

A single count supports this clone. V is TRBV10-1 and J is TRBJ1-5; D ambiguous. The CDR3 has 13 amino acids. CDR1 is WNHNN and CDR2 is SYGVQD in the germline V gene (reference sequence). Trimming removed 3 bases at V and 1 base at J, with 4 bases between. DNA of the CDR3: TGCGCCAGCAGTGAAACAAGCAATCAGCCCCAGCATTTT. Encoded protein: CASSETSNQPQHF.

The V and J genes are TRBV7-2 and TRBJ2-3, with D possibly matching TRBD1 (5 bases). V shed 1 base and J shed 11 bases, with 13 bases lying between them. The CDR3 is 13 residues long. Germline CDR1 reads SGHTA; CDR2 reads FQGNSA. CDR3 in amino acids: CASSLGQPQLQYF. The CDR3 DNA reads TGTGCCAGCAGCTTAGGACAGCCCCAGTTGCAGTATTTT.

The gene calls are TRBV18 and TRBJ2-2; perhaps TRBD2 as D (6 bases). Germline values: CDR1 KGHSH, CDR2 LQKENI. This CDR3 region has 17 residues. V lost 3 bases and J lost 1, with 15 bases in between. CDR3 in amino acids: CASSPISSAQNTGELFF. In DNA, the CDR3 is TGTGCCAGCTCACCGATCTCTAGCGCCCAGAACACCGGGGAGCTGTTTTTT.

The chain recombines TRBV6-1 with TRBJ1-5; D is possibly TRBD1 (6 bases). V shed 0 bases and J shed 4 bases, with 19 bases lying between them. There are 18 residues in the CDR3. CDR1 and CDR2 from the germline V gene are MNHNS and SASEGT. The CDR3 sequence is CASSEALRGGLVNQPQHF. The CDR3 region has the DNA TGTGCCAGCAGTGAAGCGCTTCGGGGGGGGCTAGTAAATCAGCCCCAGCATTTT.

This clone showed up just a few times. This chain joins TRBV2 and TRBJ2-7; weak D call: TRBD1 (5 bases). Germline-derived CDR1 and CDR2 are SNHLY and FYNNEI. The germline V and J ends were trimmed by 6 bases and 6 bases, with 18 bases remaining between them. The CDR3 runs 14 residues. Here the CDR3 reads CASSQLQGLGEQYF. The CDR3 DNA sequence: TGTGCCAGCAGCCAACTCCAGGGCCTCGGCGAGCAGTACTTC.